This entry is about one TCR beta chain. Its antigen is as yet unknown. The record originates from a study of radiotherapy plus CTLA-4 blockade in lung cancer. There are 17 residues in the CDR3. CDR1 MNHEY and CDR2 SMNVEV come from the germline V gene (reference sequence). The V segment lost 5 bases and the J segment 2 bases; nucleotides outside the gene matches: 12. TCRdb's copy holds only in-frame clones and misses some; the assay was immunoSEQ multiplex PCR. The sample contains 70,000 to 90,000 clones, 78% of which appear only once. Alongside CTLA-4 blockade with ipilimumab, patients with chemo-refractory metastatic non-small-cell lung cancer received focal radiation. Study findings and constraints: Once radiotherapy plus ipilimumab had been given, TCR clones derived from tumor expanded in blood.

The receptor's source is a human donor with non-small cell lung cancer who had a complete response to radiotherapy plus ipilimumab. The J gene is TRBJ2-3, the V gene TRBV27, with 8 positions matching TRBD1. The specimen comprised peripheral blood, sampled from a patient treated with radiotherapy plus ipilimumab. The CDR3 here is CASSPHPGTGDTDTQYF. Written as DNA, the CDR3 is TGTGCCAGCAGTCCGCACCCCGGGACAGGTGACACAGATACGCAGTATTTT.